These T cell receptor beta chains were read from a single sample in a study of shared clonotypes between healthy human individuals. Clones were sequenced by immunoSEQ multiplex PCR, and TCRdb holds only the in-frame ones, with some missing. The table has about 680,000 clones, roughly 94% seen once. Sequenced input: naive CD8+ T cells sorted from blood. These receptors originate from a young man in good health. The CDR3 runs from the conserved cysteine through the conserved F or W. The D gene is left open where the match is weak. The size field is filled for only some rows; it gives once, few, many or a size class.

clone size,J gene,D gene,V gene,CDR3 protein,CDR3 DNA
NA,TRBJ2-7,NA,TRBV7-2,CASSLYPAQSYEQYF,TGTGCCAGCAGCCTCTATCCTGCGCAGTCCTACGAGCAGTACTTC
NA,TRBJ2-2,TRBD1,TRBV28,CASQVRGRSGELFF,TGTGCCAGCCAAGTCAGGGGGCGGTCCGGGGAGCTGTTTTTT
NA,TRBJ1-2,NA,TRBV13,CASSLMGDGGFYGYTF,TGTGCCAGCAGCCTGATGGGGGACGGGGGATTCTATGGCTACACCTTC
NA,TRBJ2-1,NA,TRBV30,CAWSSLEQFF,TGTGCCTGGAGTAGTCTTGAGCAGTTCTTC
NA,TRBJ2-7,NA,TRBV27,CASSPTITYEQYF,TGTGCCAGCAGTCCTACAATAACCTACGAGCAGTACTTC
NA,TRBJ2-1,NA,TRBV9,CASSVGQGSSRNEQFF,TGTGCCAGCAGCGTAGGGCAGGGCAGTAGTCGGAATGAGCAGTTCTTC
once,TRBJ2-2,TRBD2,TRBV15,CATSREGGTSGVSNTGELFF,TGTGCCACCAGCAGAGAGGGAGGGACTAGCGGAGTATCGAACACCGGGGAGCTGTTTTTT
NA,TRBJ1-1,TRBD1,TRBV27,CASSTTGEAFF,TGTGCCAGCAGTACGACAGGGGAAGCTTTCTTT
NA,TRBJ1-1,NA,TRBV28,CASSPPGQLNTEAFF,TGTGCCAGCAGTCCGCCGGGACAACTGAACACTGAAGCTTTCTTT
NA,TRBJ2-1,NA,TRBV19,CASTGGFGNEQFF,TGTGCCAGTACGGGCGGGTTTGGCAATGAGCAGTTCTTC
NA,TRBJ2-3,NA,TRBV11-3,CASSSRDSSTDTQYF,TGTGCCAGCAGCTCCCGAGACAGTAGCACAGATACGCAGTATTTT
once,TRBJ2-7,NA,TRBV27,CASSFGNYEQYF,TGTGCCAGCAGTTTTGGGAACTACGAGCAGTACTTC
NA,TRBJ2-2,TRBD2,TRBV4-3,CASSQELGGREAGELFF,TGCGCCAGCAGCCAAGAACTTGGTGGGAGGGAAGCCGGGGAGCTGTTTTTT
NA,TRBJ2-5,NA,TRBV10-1,CASSPSAGAHGTQYF,TGCGCCAGCAGTCCCTCGGCGGGGGCGCACGGGACCCAGTACTTC
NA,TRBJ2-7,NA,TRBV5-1,CASSLFGPTYEQYF,TGCGCCAGCAGCTTGTTTGGTCCTACCTACGAGCAGTACTTC
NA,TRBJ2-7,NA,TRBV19,CASSGAASYEQYF,TGTGCCAGTAGTGGCGCAGCCTCCTACGAGCAGTACTTC
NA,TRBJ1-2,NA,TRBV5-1,CASSGGIPYGYTF,TGCGCCAGCAGCGGCGGGATTCCTTATGGCTACACCTTC
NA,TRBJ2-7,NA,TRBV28,CASSLLATHEQYF,TGTGCCAGCAGTTTACTAGCGACCCACGAGCAGTACTTC
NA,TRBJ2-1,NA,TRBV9,CASSVGGLGNEQFF,TGTGCCAGCAGCGTAGGAGGCCTCGGGAATGAGCAGTTCTTC
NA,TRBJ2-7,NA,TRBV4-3,CASSQALGRDYEQYF,TGCGCCAGCAGCCAAGCCCTGGGGCGGGATTACGAGCAGTACTTC
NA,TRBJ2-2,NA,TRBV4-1,CASSQVGQGDTGELFF,TGCGCCAGCAGCCAAGTAGGGCAGGGAGACACCGGGGAGCTGTTTTTT
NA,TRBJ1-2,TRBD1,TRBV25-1,CASKDRLGCRDGYTF,TGTGCCAGCAAGGACAGGTTAGGTTGTCGGGATGGCTACACCTTC